One sample yielded the 8 T cell receptor beta chains listed below, sequenced in a study of T cell changes during pregnancy in multiple sclerosis. This table comes from immunoSEQ multiplex PCR, and its TCRdb copy is limited to in-frame clones, with some not included. The sample has 40,000 to 60,000 clones; just over 90% are singletons. Material: CD4+ T cells from peripheral blood mononuclear cells, obtained before pregnancy. Receptor source: a female donor with multiple sclerosis, enrolled in a pregnancy study.

This chain uses TRBV19 with TRBJ1-5; TRBD1 agrees at 10 bases. The CDR3 has 18 residues. In germline, CDR1 is LNHDA, CDR2 SQIVND (reference sequence). Trimming removed 5 bases from V and 0 bases from J; junction bases left unmatched: 10. CDR3: CASSFRQGASISNQPQHF. For the CDR3, the DNA is TGTGCCAGTAGTTTCAGACAGGGGGCTTCAATTAGCAATCAGCCCCAGCATTTT.

This chain joins TRBV19 and TRBJ2-7; 7 bases line up with TRBD1. Germline assignment: CDR1 LNHDA and CDR2 SQIVND (reference sequence). The CDR3 sequence is 12 residues long. The trim removed 2 bases at V and 5 bases at J, leaving 0 bases unmatched. Here the CDR3 DNA reads TGTGCCAGTAGTATAACAGGGGACGAGCAGTACTTC. This encodes CASSITGDEQYF. The entire variable domain, with the rest obtained from reference TRBV19 and TRBJ2-7, is as follows: DGGITQSPKYLFRKEGQNVTLSCEQNLNHDAMYWYRQDPGQGLRLIYYSQIVNDFQKGDIAEGYSVSREKKESFPLTVTSAQKNPTAFYLCASSITGDEQYFGPGTRLTVT.

This chain uses TRBV5-1 with TRBJ2-2; D possibly corresponds to TRBD2 (7 bases). CDR3 length equals 16 residues. Trimming took 0 bases from V and 0 from J, leaving 9 bases between them. From germline, CDR1 is SGHRS and CDR2 YFSETQ. CDR3 protein: CASSLVRGPNTGELFF. In nucleotides, the CDR3 is TGCGCCAGCAGCTTGGTGCGGGGGCCGAACACCGGGGAGCTGTTTTTT.

The chain joins TRBV20-1 to TRBJ1-1; no definite D call. There are 11 residues in the CDR3. Germline V CDR1 and CDR2: DFQATT, SNEGSKA (reference sequence). V lost 5 bases and J 3 bases, leaving 7 bases between the germline ends. The CDR3 coding sequence is TGCAGTGCTGGTCGGGACACTGAAGCTTTCTTT. Its translation: CSAGRDTEAFF.

The chain carries TRBV7-8 and TRBJ2-3; D ambiguous. The V and J ends lost 2 bases and 2 bases respectively, with 11 bases between them. Germline V gene lookup returns CDR1 SGHVS and CDR2 FQNEAQ. The CDR3 has 15 residues. This chain's CDR3 is CASSLLDSHTDTQYF. The CDR3 DNA reads TGTGCCAGCAGCTTATTAGACTCGCACACAGATACGCAGTATTTT.

The gene calls are TRBV10-3 and TRBJ1-1; 9 bases fit TRBD1. The germline V gene encodes CDR1 ENHRY and CDR2 SYGVKD. With 10 bases clipped from V and 0 bases from J, the junction kept 9 bases outside the gene matches. This CDR3 spans 15 amino acids. CDR3 in amino acids: CATLDRGFMNTEAFF. CDR3 nucleotide sequence: TGTGCCACCTTGGACAGGGGTTTTATGAACACTGAAGCTTTCTTT.

The genes are TRBV5-1 and TRBJ2-1; 9 bases align to TRBD2. Germline trimming cut 4 bases from V and 5 bases from J; bases unmatched to any gene: 13. The CDR3 extends over 17 amino acids. The germline V gene has CDR1 SGHRS and CDR2 YFSETQ. CDR3: CASSPNIAGGPNNEQFF. CDR3 sequence (DNA): TGCGCCAGCAGCCCGAATATCGCGGGAGGGCCAAACAATGAGCAGTTCTTC.

The chain links TRBV6-1 to TRBJ1-1; tentative D call: TRBD1 (5 bases). Per germline, CDR1 MNHNS and CDR2 SASEGT. Trimming cost V 6 bases and J 6 bases, with 14 bases left between them. The CDR3 is made up of 13 amino acids. CDR3 sequence reads: CASRLSGYPEAFF. CDR3 nucleotide sequence: TGTGCCAGCAGGCTGTCAGGGTACCCTGAAGCTTTCTTT.